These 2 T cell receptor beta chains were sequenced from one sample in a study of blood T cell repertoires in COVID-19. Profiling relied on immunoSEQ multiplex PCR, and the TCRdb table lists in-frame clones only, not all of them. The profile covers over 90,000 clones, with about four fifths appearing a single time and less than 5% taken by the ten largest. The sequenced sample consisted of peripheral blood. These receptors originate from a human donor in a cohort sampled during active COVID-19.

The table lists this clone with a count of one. DNA for the CDR3: TGTGCCAGCAGCGCCGGGGGGGTCCAAGAGACCCAGTACTTC. This gives the protein CASSAGGVQETQYF. V is TRBV7-2 and J is TRBJ2-5, with 8 bases that match TRBD2. The CDR3 runs to 14 residues. V was clipped by 5 bases and J by 1 base; unmatched bases: 3. Germline CDR1 and CDR2: SGHTA and FQGNSA. Drawing the rest from reference TRBV7-2 and TRBJ2-5, the complete variable domain is GAGVSQSPSNKVTEKGKDVELRCDPISGHTALYWYRQSLGQGLEFLIYFQGNSAPDKSGLPSDRFSAERTGGSVSTLTIQRTQQEDSAVYLCASSAGGVQETQYFGPGTRLLVL.

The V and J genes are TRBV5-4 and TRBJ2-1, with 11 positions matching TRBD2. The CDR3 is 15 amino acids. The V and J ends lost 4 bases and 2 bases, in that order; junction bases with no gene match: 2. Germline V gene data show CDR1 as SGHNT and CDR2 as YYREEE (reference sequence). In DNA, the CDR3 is TGTGCCAGCAGCCTGGGACTAGCGGCCTACAATGAGCAGTTCTTC. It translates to CASSLGLAAYNEQFF. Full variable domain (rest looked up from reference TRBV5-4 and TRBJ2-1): ETGVTQSPTHLIKTRGQQVTLRCSSQSGHNTVSWYQQALGQGPQFIFQYYREEENGRGNFPPRFSGLQFPNYSSELNVNALELDDSALYLCASSLGLAAYNEQFFGPGTRLTVL.